The TCR beta chain described here comes from a study of blood T cell repertoires in COVID-19. Overall study context: Samples representing acute and convalescent COVID-19 were sourced from the United States, Italy and Spain.

Only in-frame clones appear in the TCRdb table, and some are missing; sequencing was by immunoSEQ multiplex PCR. The sample carries 300,000 to 400,000 clones, roughly 85% recorded once. The germline gives CDR1 MRHNA, CDR2 SNTAGT. This CDR3 has 14 amino acids. V gave up 6 bases and J gave up 2 bases, with 13 bases separating them. The sequencing sample was made of peripheral blood. This chain connects TRBV6-4 to TRBJ1-2; perhaps TRBD1 as D (5 bases). The clonotype comes from a human donor in a cohort sampled during active COVID-19. CDR3: CASRETDKNYGYTF. The CDR3 coding sequence is TGTGCCAGCAGAGAAACGGACAAGAACTATGGCTACACCTTC.